The sequence of this T cell receptor beta chain was determined in a study of blood T cells in healthy people across ages. The ends were cut back, 0 bases at V and 2 bases at J, with 8 bases in the middle. Germline assignment: CDR1 MNHEY and CDR2 SMNVEV (reference sequence). The length of the CDR3 is 14 residues. Then a second PCR, running roughly 7 to 12 cycles, was carried out with a sample-barcoded 5' primer and a J-beta primer mix. TCRdb processed the 5' RACE reads anew with MiXCR; each CDR3 protein has one entry. This sample yields roughly 2 million distinct CDR3 sequences, of which around 48% are seen a single time; roughly 2.1% belongs to the top ten.

The V call is TRBV27, the J call TRBJ2-7, with a weak D call TRBD2 (6 bases). The sequenced sample consisted of blood. The source is a woman in her 40s in good health. The CDR3 spells CASSLSKRAYEQYF. DNA for the CDR3: TGTGCCAGCAGTTTATCAAAGCGGGCCTACGAGCAGTACTTC.